This is a list of T cell receptor beta chains from one sample in a study of blood T cell repertoires in COVID-19. Data came from immunoSEQ multiplex PCR; TCRdb stores just in-frame clones and leaves some out. The table includes about 81,000 clones, around 91% detected once. What was sequenced was peripheral blood. Receptors originate from a man in his 70s with active or convalescent COVID-19. The CDR3 runs from the conserved cysteine through the conserved F or W. The D gene is left open where the match is weak. Size values are once, few and many counts, or a class for expanded clones, and some rows have none.

J: TRBJ2-1
size: -
V: TRBV6-8
D: TRBD2
DNA: TGTGCCAGCAGTGACCCCACGGGGGGTAACTGGAATGAGCAGTTCTTC
CDR3: CASSDPTGGNWNEQFF

J: TRBJ1-5
size: -
V: TRBV10-3
D: -
DNA: TGTGCCATCGGGGGCGGATCCAATCAGCCCCAGCATTTT
CDR3: CAIGGGSNQPQHF

J: TRBJ2-1
size: -
V: TRBV5-1
D: -
DNA: TGCGCCAGCAGCACAGGGGGGGTCTATGAGCAGTTCTTC
CDR3: CASSTGGVYEQFF

J: TRBJ1-1
size: -
V: TRBV12-3/TRBV12-4
D: -
DNA: TGTGCCAGCAGTTTCGGGGGTGAAGCTTTCTTT
CDR3: CASSFGGEAFF

J: TRBJ1-2
size: -
V: TRBV15
D: -
DNA: TGTGCCACCAGCAGAGGCCTAGGACAGAATTATGGCTACACCTTC
CDR3: CATSRGLGQNYGYTF

J: TRBJ1-2
size: -
V: TRBV11-2
D: TRBD1
DNA: TGTGCCAGCAGCTTAGGGGACAGGGGGCTTGGGGGCTACACCTTC
CDR3: CASSLGDRGLGGYTF

J: TRBJ1-3
size: -
V: TRBV7-2
D: -
DNA: TGTGCCAGCAGCTTAGGACCCAGCGGGGGAAACACCATATATTTT
CDR3: CASSLGPSGGNTIYF

J: TRBJ2-1
size: -
V: TRBV9
D: TRBD2
DNA: TGTGCCAGCAGCGTAGCTAACGGGGGGGCGATTGAGCAGTTCTTC
CDR3: CASSVANGGAIEQFF

J: TRBJ1-2
size: -
V: TRBV19
D: -
DNA: TGTGCCAGTACGCGGGCCCCGACAGGCTATGGCTACACCTTC
CDR3: CASTRAPTGYGYTF

J: TRBJ2-5
size: -
V: TRBV5-4
D: TRBD2
DNA: TGTGCCAGCAGCTACGAACCGGGACTAGCGGTAGAGACCCAGTACTTC
CDR3: CASSYEPGLAVETQYF

J: TRBJ2-2
size: once
V: TRBV7-9
D: -
DNA: TGTGCCAGCATACCAGTGAACACCGGGGAGCTGTTTTTT
CDR3: CASIPVNTGELFF

J: TRBJ2-1
size: -
V: TRBV11-2
D: TRBD2
DNA: TGTGCCAGCAGCATGCGGGGGGCTGGCCCCAATGAGCAGTTCTTC
CDR3: CASSMRGAGPNEQFF

J: TRBJ1-6
size: -
V: TRBV4-2
D: TRBD1
DNA: TGTGCCAGCAGCCACGACGCAGGACAGGGTTCACCCCTCCACTTT
CDR3: CASSHDAGQGSPLHF

J: TRBJ1-1
size: -
V: TRBV5-4
D: -
DNA: TGTGCCAGCAGCCCGAGCCCCGACACGAACACTGAAGCTTTCTTT
CDR3: CASSPSPDTNTEAFF

J: TRBJ2-7
size: -
V: TRBV19
D: TRBD2
DNA: TGTGCCAGTAGTATGGGCCCGGGGGGCTCCTACGAGCAGTACTTC
CDR3: CASSMGPGGSYEQYF

J: TRBJ1-2
size: -
V: TRBV28
D: TRBD1
DNA: TGTGCCAGCAGTCGGACAGGAAACTATGGCTACACCTTC
CDR3: CASSRTGNYGYTF

J: TRBJ2-7
size: once
V: TRBV6-5
D: TRBD2
DNA: TGTGCCAGCAGATTAAGCGGGGTCACCTACGAGCAGTACTTC
CDR3: CASRLSGVTYEQYF

J: TRBJ2-7
size: -
V: TRBV7-2
D: TRBD1
DNA: TGTGCCAGCAGCTCCCGTGGGACAGGGTTATACGAGCAGTACTTC
CDR3: CASSSRGTGLYEQYF

J: TRBJ1-4
size: -
V: TRBV28
D: -
DNA: TGTGCCAGCAGTTCTCTGGACAGTGGTAATGAAAAACTGTTTTTT
CDR3: CASSSLDSGNEKLFF

J: TRBJ1-3
size: -
V: TRBV30
D: TRBD1
DNA: TGTGCCGGGAGGGACAGGGAAACCATATATTTT
CDR3: CAGRDRETIYF

J: TRBJ1-2
size: -
V: TRBV19
D: TRBD1
DNA: TGTGCCAGTAGTCGAGGGACAGGGGTTTTCGACTATGGCTACACCTTC
CDR3: CASSRGTGVFDYGYTF

J: TRBJ1-4
size: once
V: TRBV10-3
D: -
DNA: TGTGCCATCAGCCCCTATGCAGGGGTTAATGAAAAACTGTTTTTT
CDR3: CAISPYAGVNEKLFF

J: TRBJ1-2
size: -
V: TRBV19
D: TRBD1
DNA: TGTGCCAGTAGACCTGCACAGGGGGATGGCTACACCTTC
CDR3: CASRPAQGDGYTF

J: TRBJ1-2
size: -
V: TRBV5-6
D: TRBD1
DNA: TGTGCCAGCAGCTACGGGACAGGGGGCGGTAACTATGGCTACACCTTC
CDR3: CASSYGTGGGNYGYTF

J: TRBJ1-1
size: -
V: TRBV3-1/TRBV3-2
D: TRBD1
DNA: TGTGCCAGCAGCCGGGGACAGATCATGAACACTGAAGCTTTCTTT
CDR3: CASSRGQIMNTEAFF

J: TRBJ2-7
size: -
V: TRBV5-6
D: -
DNA: TGTGCCAGCAGCTATCCCGGGACATACTACAACTCCTACGAGCAGTACTTC
CDR3: CASSYPGTYYNSYEQYF

J: TRBJ1-1
size: -
V: TRBV5-1
D: TRBD1
DNA: TGCGCCAGCAGCTCCGGACAGGGACTTATGAACACTGAAGCTTTCTTT
CDR3: CASSSGQGLMNTEAFF

J: TRBJ2-7
size: large
V: TRBV7-6
D: TRBD1
DNA: TGTGCCAGCAGCAGAAGGACAGGGGGCTACTACGAGCAGTACTTC
CDR3: CASSRRTGGYYEQYF

J: TRBJ2-2
size: -
V: TRBV24-1
D: TRBD1
DNA: TGTGCCACCAGTGATTCCCAACAGTACAGGGGTCCCGGGGAGCTGTTTTTT
CDR3: CATSDSQQYRGPGELFF

J: TRBJ1-2
size: -
V: TRBV9
D: -
DNA: TGTGCCAGCAGCGTAGACGGGGGTCCCAACTATGGCTACACCTTC
CDR3: CASSVDGGPNYGYTF

J: TRBJ1-2
size: -
V: TRBV9
D: -
DNA: TGTGCCAGCTTCCGATCCGGGTCGGGTGGCTACACCTTC
CDR3: CASFRSGSGGYTF

J: TRBJ1-1
size: -
V: TRBV9
D: -
DNA: TGTGCCAGCAGCCCGAACTCTGGGGGCAACACTGAAGCTTTCTTT
CDR3: CASSPNSGGNTEAFF

J: TRBJ2-5
size: -
V: TRBV7-6
D: -
DNA: TGTGCCAGCACCCTAAGGACTGGCCGTGAGACCCAGTACTTC
CDR3: CASTLRTGRETQYF

J: TRBJ2-5
size: -
V: TRBV6-6
D: TRBD1
DNA: TGTGCCAGCAGTCGGGGGACAGGGAGAGAGACCCAGTACTTC
CDR3: CASSRGTGRETQYF

J: TRBJ1-5
size: -
V: TRBV6-1
D: -
DNA: TGTGCCAGCAGTGAAGGAGGGATTGACAATCAGCCCCAGCATTTT
CDR3: CASSEGGIDNQPQHF

J: TRBJ2-1
size: few
V: TRBV2
D: -
DNA: TGTGCCAGCAGCTGGGACACCTCCTCGAATGAGCAGTTCTTC
CDR3: CASSWDTSSNEQFF

J: TRBJ1-4
size: -
V: TRBV18
D: TRBD1
DNA: TGTGCCAGCTCACCAATCGGGACAGGGGCTGAAAAACTGTTTTTT
CDR3: CASSPIGTGAEKLFF

J: TRBJ2-5
size: -
V: TRBV4-1
D: TRBD2
DNA: TGCGCCAGCAGCCAACGATCGACTAGCGGGGGGGTATCAGAGACCCAGTACTTC
CDR3: CASSQRSTSGGVSETQYF

J: TRBJ1-4
size: -
V: TRBV24-1
D: TRBD1
DNA: TGTGCCACCAGTGACCCCGGGACAGGGGACGGAAAACTGTTTTTT
CDR3: CATSDPGTGDGKLFF

J: TRBJ2-3
size: -
V: TRBV6-6
D: -
DNA: TGTGCCAGCAGTCACCGACTAGTTTTGAGCACAGATACGCAGTATTTT
CDR3: CASSHRLVLSTDTQYF

J: TRBJ1-2
size: -
V: TRBV7-2
D: TRBD1
DNA: TGTGCCAGCAGCCTCAGGTCCGGGACAGTCGATGGCTACACCTTC
CDR3: CASSLRSGTVDGYTF

J: TRBJ1-1
size: -
V: TRBV18
D: -
DNA: TGTGCCAGCTCACCAAACGGGGGGTCGGACACTGAAGCTTTCTTT
CDR3: CASSPNGGSDTEAFF

J: TRBJ2-7
size: -
V: TRBV2
D: TRBD1
DNA: TGTGCCAGCAGCTGGACAGGGTCTGGCGAGCAGTACTTC
CDR3: CASSWTGSGEQYF

J: TRBJ1-1
size: -
V: TRBV4-1
D: -
DNA: TGCGCCAGCAGCCAGAAGAGAGGCCTGAACACTGAAGCTTTCTTT
CDR3: CASSQKRGLNTEAFF

J: TRBJ1-2
size: -
V: TRBV14
D: -
DNA: TGTGCCAGCAGCCAAGATGGTGGGGCCAGCCGTCTGGGCTACACCTTC
CDR3: CASSQDGGASRLGYTF

J: TRBJ2-7
size: -
V: TRBV28
D: TRBD1
DNA: TGTGCCAGCAGCCCGGGACAGGGGCCGTACGAGCAGTACTTC
CDR3: CASSPGQGPYEQYF

J: TRBJ1-4
size: -
V: TRBV4-1
D: TRBD1
DNA: TGCGCCAGCAGCCAACCGGGACAGGGAGGTGAAAAACTGTTTTTT
CDR3: CASSQPGQGGEKLFF

J: TRBJ1-1
size: -
V: TRBV29-1
D: -
DNA: TGCAGCGTCCGATCCCAGGTCTGGAACACTGAAGCTTTCTTT
CDR3: CSVRSQVWNTEAFF

J: TRBJ2-3
size: -
V: TRBV7-2
D: -
DNA: TGTGCCAGCGTCACAGGGCCCATGCTCACAGATACGCAGTATTTT
CDR3: CASVTGPMLTDTQYF

J: TRBJ2-1
size: -
V: TRBV12-3/TRBV12-4
D: -
DNA: TGTGCCAGCAGTTTCGGAGGGGAGAGTGAGCAGTTCTTC
CDR3: CASSFGGESEQFF

J: TRBJ2-5
size: -
V: TRBV4-1
D: TRBD2
DNA: TGCGCCAGCAGCCAAGGGAGCACTAGCGGTTTGGGGACCCAGTACTTC
CDR3: CASSQGSTSGLGTQYF

J: TRBJ1-5
size: -
V: TRBV19
D: -
DNA: TGTGCCAGTAGTATAGGCGAAAGTCTGGGGGGGCTTTCTCAGCCCCAGCATTTT
CDR3: CASSIGESLGGLSQPQHF

J: TRBJ1-5
size: -
V: TRBV19
D: TRBD1
DNA: TGTGCCAGTAGTGACAGGGGCAATCAGCCCCAGCATTTT
CDR3: CASSDRGNQPQHF